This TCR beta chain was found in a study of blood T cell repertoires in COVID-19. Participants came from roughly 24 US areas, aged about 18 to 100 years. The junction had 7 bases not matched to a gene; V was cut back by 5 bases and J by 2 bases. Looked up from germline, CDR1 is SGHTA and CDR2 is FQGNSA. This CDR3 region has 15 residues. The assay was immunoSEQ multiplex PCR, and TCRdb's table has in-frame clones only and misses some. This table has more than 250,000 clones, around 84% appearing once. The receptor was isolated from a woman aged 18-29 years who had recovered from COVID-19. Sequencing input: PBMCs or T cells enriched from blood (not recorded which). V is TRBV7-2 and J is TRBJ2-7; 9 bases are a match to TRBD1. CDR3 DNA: TGTGCCAGCAGCCCAGGGACAGGGAGGGCCTACGAGCAGTACTTC. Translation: CASSPGTGRAYEQYF.